The clone carrying this TCR beta chain was counted at least ten times. The data were obtained in a study of T-cell reconstitution after alpha-beta-depleted transplantation in children. Per the germline V gene, CDR1 is SEHNR and CDR2 is FQNEAQ (reference sequence). The V segment lost 5 bases and the J segment 3 bases; nucleotides outside the gene matches: 7. This CDR3 is built from 14 residues. This sample's TCRbeta library carried unique molecular identifier barcodes. TCRdb fed the PCR reads into MiXCR, producing one record per CDR3 protein. The sample has approximately 290,000 distinct CDR3 sequences; around a tenth are singletons.

V and J are TRBV7-9 and TRBJ2-7; TRBD1 agrees at 7 bases. Sequencing was performed on peripheral blood, taken 180 days after TCRalphabeta/CD19-depleted stem cell transplant. This receptor was taken from a male patient aged 2-9 years who had a stem cell transplant for chronic granulomatous disease, so the T cells may come from the graft donor. CDR3 residues: CASSGSQGDYEQYF. Written as DNA, the CDR3 is TGTGCCAGCAGCGGATCCCAGGGGGACTACGAGCAGTACTTC.